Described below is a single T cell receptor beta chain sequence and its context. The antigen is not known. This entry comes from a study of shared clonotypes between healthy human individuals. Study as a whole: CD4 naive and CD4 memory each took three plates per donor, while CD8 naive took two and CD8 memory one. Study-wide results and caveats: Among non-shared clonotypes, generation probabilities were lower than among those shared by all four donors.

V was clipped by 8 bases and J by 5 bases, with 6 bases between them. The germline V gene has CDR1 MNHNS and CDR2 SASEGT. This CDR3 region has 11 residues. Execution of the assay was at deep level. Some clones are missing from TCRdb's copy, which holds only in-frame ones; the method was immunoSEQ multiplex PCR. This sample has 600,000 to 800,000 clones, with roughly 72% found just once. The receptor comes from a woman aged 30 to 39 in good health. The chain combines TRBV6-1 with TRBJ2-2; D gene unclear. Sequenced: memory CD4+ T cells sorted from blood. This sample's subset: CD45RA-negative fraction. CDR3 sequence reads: CASWSTGELFF. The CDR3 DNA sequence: TGTGCCAGCTGGAGTACCGGGGAGCTGTTTTTT.